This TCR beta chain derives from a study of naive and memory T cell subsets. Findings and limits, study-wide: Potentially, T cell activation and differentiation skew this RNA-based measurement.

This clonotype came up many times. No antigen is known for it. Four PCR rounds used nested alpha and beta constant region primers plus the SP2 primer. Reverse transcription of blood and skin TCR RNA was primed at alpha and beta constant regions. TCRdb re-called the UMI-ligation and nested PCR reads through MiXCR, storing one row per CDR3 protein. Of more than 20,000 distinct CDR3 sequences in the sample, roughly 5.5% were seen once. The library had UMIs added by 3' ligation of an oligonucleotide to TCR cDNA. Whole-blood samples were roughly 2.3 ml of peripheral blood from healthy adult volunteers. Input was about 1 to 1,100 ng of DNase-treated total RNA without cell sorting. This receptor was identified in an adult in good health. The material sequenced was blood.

In DNA form, the CDR3 reads TGTGCTAGTGCCACGGGGCTAGCGAGCTCCGGGGAGCTGTTTTTT. Protein product: CASATGLASSGELFF. V and J are TRBV12-5 and TRBJ2-2, with a weak D call TRBD2 (6 bases). V dropped 7 bases and J dropped 6 bases, with 18 bases sitting between them. This CDR3 spans 15 amino acids. The germline V gene encodes CDR1 LGHNT and CDR2 FRNRAP. Drawing the rest from reference TRBV12-5 and TRBJ2-2, the complete variable domain is DARVTQTPRHKVTEMGQEVTMRCQPILGHNTVFWYRQTMMQGLELLAYFRNRAPLDDSGMPKDRFSAEMPDATLATLKIQPSEPRDSAVYFCASATGLASSGELFFGEGSRLTVL.